This T cell receptor beta chain was profiled in a study of blood T cells in healthy people across ages. General observations from the study: The recorded TCR beta diversity per million T cells decreased in a roughly linear manner with age.

Germline values: CDR1 ENHRY, CDR2 SYGVKD. The CDR3 loop spans 13 amino acids. As concerns this clonotype: Its antigen is still unknown. This may arise from a read error, as a much more abundant clone is one base away.

With a J-beta primer mix and a sample-barcoded 5' primer, a second PCR ran 7 to 11 cycles. A single record per CDR3 protein comes from TCRdb applying MiXCR to the 5' RACE reads. In the table there are over 600,000 distinct CDR3 sequences, more than 35% of which are singletons. This clonotype was obtained from a man older than 75 in good health. Sequencing used blood. The chain couples TRBV10-3 to TRBJ2-4; D remains ambiguous. The end of the DNA fits TRBJ2-7 better, so the J call may be wrong. The CDR3 DNA reads as TGTGCCATCAGTGAAGACCCCCCCTACGAGCAGTACTTC. It codes for CAISEDPPYEQYF.